This TCR beta chain derives from a study of OX40 agonist ivuxolimab in advanced cancers. Turning to the study itself: Every 2 weeks, patients got intravenous ivuxolimab at one of six dose levels (0.01-10 mg/kg).

Germline CDR1 reads MNHNY; CDR2 reads SVGAGI (reference sequence). With 6 bases removed from V and 6 bases from J, the gap between germline ends came to 15 bases. The CDR3 contains 13 residues. As to this clone: Its antigen remains unidentified.

Points from the study as a whole: At 0.1 to 3.0 mg/kg and by week 6, clonal expansion occurred in CD4+ and CD8+ blood T cells.

Assay: immunoSEQ multiplex PCR; the TCRdb copy retains only in-frame clones and omits some. The table lists 60,000 to 65,000 clones, around 80% of them singletons, with about 2.2% in the top ten. This chain links TRBV6-6 with TRBJ2-7, with D unresolved. This receptor was taken from an adult with an advanced solid tumor such as melanoma, head and neck, liver or kidney cancer. Sequenced material: CD4+ or CD8+ T cells sorted from blood, taken in a trial of the OX40 agonist ivuxolimab. The CDR3 protein is CASSPTLGGEQYF. CDR3 nucleotide sequence: TGTGCCAGCAGCCCAACTTTGGGCGGCGAGCAGTACTTC.